Listed below are T cell receptor beta chains from one sample, sequenced in a study of brain T cells in children with intractable seizures. Method: immunoSEQ multiplex PCR; TCRdb's copy keeps in-frame clones and lacks some. The sample carries fewer than 80,000 clones, around 96% recorded once. This specimen consisted of peripheral blood, obtained at surgery. The receptor source for this set is a boy under two years old with focal cortical dysplasia and intractable seizures. Each CDR3 is given with its conserved first and last residue. D genes are given only for firm matches. Clone size is not always given. Where it is, it says once, few, many or a class for expanded clones.

>TRBV28|TRBJ2-3|TRBD2|-
CASSSRDYPTDTQYF
TGTGCCAGCAGCTCTCGGGACTACCCCACAGATACGCAGTATTTT
>TRBV7-7|TRBJ2-2|-|-
CASSPSENTGELFF
TGTGCCAGCAGCCCCAGCGAAAACACCGGGGAGCTGTTTTTT
>TRBV6-1|TRBJ1-2|-|-
CASSEARGRDGYTF
TGTGCCAGCAGTGAGGCCAGGGGTCGGGATGGCTACACCTTC
>TRBV27|TRBJ2-3|-|-
CASSPWGGRGTDTQYF
TGTGCCAGCAGTCCCTGGGGGGGCCGCGGCACAGATACGCAGTATTTT
>TRBV12-3/TRBV12-4|TRBJ1-1|-|-
CASSLPGLEAFF
TGTGCCAGCAGTTTACCGGGACTTGAAGCTTTCTTT
>TRBV3-1/TRBV3-2|TRBJ2-5|TRBD2|-
CASSQVWAGGQETQYF
TGTGCCAGCAGCCAAGTTTGGGCGGGGGGCCAAGAGACCCAGTACTTC
>TRBV12-3/TRBV12-4|TRBJ1-1|-|once
CASSLGGLGEAFF
TGTGCCAGCAGTTTAGGTGGGTTGGGTGAAGCTTTCTTT
>TRBV24-1|TRBJ2-2|TRBD1|-
CATSDLTRGRELFF
TGTGCCACCAGTGATTTAACGAGGGGGCGGGAGCTGTTTTTT
>TRBV10-3|TRBJ2-2|-|-
CAISESGAGRGTGELFF
TGTGCCATCAGTGAGTCCGGGGCGGGAAGAGGAACCGGGGAGCTGTTTTTT
>TRBV10-1|TRBJ1-1|-|-
CASSGARGGTEAFF
TGCGCCAGCAGTGGTGCCCGGGGTGGAACTGAAGCTTTCTTT
>TRBV5-1|TRBJ1-4|-|-
CASSLGGATATNEKLFF
TGCGCCAGCAGCTTGGGGGGGGCTACCGCAACTAATGAAAAACTGTTTTTT
>TRBV7-2|TRBJ1-3|-|-
CASSFGGNTIYF
TGTGCCAGCAGCTTTGGTGGAAACACCATATATTTT
>TRBV4-2|TRBJ2-1|-|-
CASSQVKSEQFF
TGTGCCAGCAGCCAAGTCAAGTCTGAGCAGTTCTTC
>TRBV7-2|TRBJ2-3|TRBD1|-
CASSLVRLVQGASDTQYF
TGTGCCAGCAGCTTAGTTCGGCTTGTTCAGGGGGCATCAGATACGCAGTATTTT
>TRBV6-5|TRBJ2-3|-|-
CASSYGTPTDTQYF
TGTGCCAGCAGTTACGGGACACCCACAGATACGCAGTATTTT
>TRBV3-1/TRBV3-2|TRBJ2-7|-|-
CASSNLDISYEQYF
TGTGCCAGCAGCAATCTCGACATCTCCTACGAGCAGTACTTC
>TRBV28|TRBJ1-3|-|-
CASSLPGWGTGNTIYF
TGTGCCAGCAGTTTACCGGGATGGGGGACTGGAAACACCATATATTTT
>TRBV12-5|TRBJ2-1|TRBD2|-
CASAQLAGGPSEQFF
TGTGCTAGTGCCCAACTAGCGGGGGGGCCCAGTGAGCAGTTCTTC
>TRBV19|TRBJ1-1|-|-
CASSKIFQGYTEAFF
TGTGCCAGTAGTAAAATCTTCCAGGGGTACACTGAAGCTTTCTTT
>TRBV4-1|TRBJ2-2|TRBD2|-
CASSHLAGGPNTGELFF
TGCGCCAGCAGCCACTTAGCGGGGGGGCCGAACACCGGGGAGCTGTTTTTT
>TRBV12-3/TRBV12-4|TRBJ2-7|-|-
CASSWWGAHEQYF
TGTGCCAGCAGTTGGTGGGGGGCCCACGAGCAGTACTTC
>TRBV4-2|TRBJ2-2|-|once
CASSQGGELFF
TGTGCCAGCAGCCAAGGGGGGGAGCTGTTTTTT
>TRBV19|TRBJ1-5|-|-
CASGLPYQPQHF
TGTGCCAGCGGACTCCCCTATCAGCCCCAGCATTTT
>TRBV24-1|TRBJ2-5|TRBD1|-
CAPGQGGKQETQYF
TGTGCCCCAGGACAGGGCGGGAAACAAGAGACCCAGTACTTC
>TRBV7-6|TRBJ2-2|TRBD2|-
CASTPGGADTGELFF
TGTGCCAGCACCCCCGGGGGGGCCGACACCGGGGAGCTGTTTTTT
>TRBV10-3|TRBJ2-5|TRBD2|once
CAISESLAGGPFETQYF
TGTGCCATCAGTGAGTCATTAGCGGGGGGGCCGTTCGAGACCCAGTACTTC
>TRBV4-2|TRBJ1-2|-|few
CASSQEVRSIGYTF
TGTGCCAGCAGCCAAGAGGTCAGGTCTATTGGCTACACCTTC
>TRBV6-6|TRBJ1-2|-|-
CASSYSEGVRRYTF
TGTGCCAGCAGTTACTCTGAGGGGGTTCGGCGCTACACCTTC
>TRBV6-2/TRBV6-3|TRBJ1-1|TRBD1|-
CASSSAPGQGTVNTEAFF
TGTGCCAGCAGTTCCGCCCCGGGACAGGGTACCGTGAACACTGAAGCTTTCTTT
>TRBV5-1|TRBJ1-3|-|once
CASSLSPIRQSSGNTIYF
TGCGCCAGCAGCTTGTCCCCCATCCGACAGTCCTCTGGAAACACCATATATTTT
>TRBV6-6|TRBJ1-6|TRBD1|-
CASSYSDRVDSPLHF
TGTGCCAGCAGTTACTCTGACAGGGTTGATTCACCCCTCCACTTT